This TCR beta chain was recorded in a study of radiotherapy plus CTLA-4 blockade in lung cancer. As for the study in general: Among patients, more than 15% showed objective responses, and approximately 30% had disease control.

This CDR3 is 14 amino acids long. The V gene's germline CDR1 is MGHRA and CDR2 YSYEKL. V shed 4 bases, J shed 5 bases, and the junction held 6 bases outside the gene matches. Study observations and caveats: Reports identified early blood T cell clone dynamics, with interferon-beta, as the best response predictor.

TCRdb's copy holds only in-frame clones and misses some; the assay was immunoSEQ multiplex PCR. Of 86,000 or so clones in the sample, about 78% were seen once. As regards this clone: As yet, its antigen is unknown.

The sequencing here drew on peripheral blood, taken from a patient treated with radiotherapy plus ipilimumab. This sequence joins TRBV4-1 and TRBJ2-5; 8 nucleotides agree with TRBD2. This TCR derives from a human donor with non-small cell lung cancer who had a partial response to radiotherapy plus ipilimumab. Some clones in this sample may be carry-over from other donors' samples. CDR3: CASSPGTRSETQYF. CDR3 coding DNA: TGCGCCAGCAGCCCTGGGACTAGAAGTGAGACCCAGTACTTC.